Listed here are 32 T cell receptor beta chains from one sample, sequenced in a study of blood T cells in healthy people across ages. Primed by a sample-barcoded 5' primer and a J-beta primer mix, a second PCR proceeded for about 6 to 12 cycles. TCRdb ran MiXCR on the 5' RACE reads and lists one entry per CDR3 protein. The profile shows over 1.5 million distinct CDR3 sequences, 49% of them singletons. The sequenced material came from blood. The origin of the receptors is a woman aged 40-49 years in good health.

This chain connects TRBV27 to TRBJ1-1; D remains ambiguous. Germline lookup yields CDR1 MNHEY and CDR2 SMNVEV (reference sequence). V lost 3 bases to trimming and J lost 6 bases, with 14 bases between them. The CDR3 totals 14 residues. CDR3: CASSLGRSSSEAFF. For the CDR3, the DNA is TGTGCCAGCAGTTTGGGTAGAAGTAGTTCTGAAGCTTTCTTT.

This clonotype was seen more than once but under ten times. The rearrangement uses TRBV18 and TRBJ2-7; 7 bases are shared with TRBD1. Germline V gene lookup returns CDR1 KGHSH and CDR2 LQKENI. Trimming took 5 bases from V and 1 from J; bases not matched to a gene: 5. There are 14 residues in the CDR3. The CDR3 spells CASSNRGPSYEQYF. CDR3 coding DNA: TGTGCCAGCTCAAACAGGGGACCGTCCTACGAGCAGTACTTC.

The table lists this clonotype with a few counts. This sequence joins TRBV6-5 and TRBJ2-1, with 11 bases aligning to TRBD2. With V trimmed by 0 bases and J by 2 bases, 3 bases remained unmatched. Germline values: CDR1 MNHEY, CDR2 SVGAGI. This CDR3 has 17 amino acids. DNA of the CDR3: TGTGCCAGCAGTTACTCCCTAGCGGGGGGCCCCTACAATGAGCAGTTCTTC. It codes for CASSYSLAGGPYNEQFF.

In this sample, this clonotype turned up a few times. The CDR3 protein is CASRVGEVYNEQFF. The CDR3 DNA reads TGTGCCAGCCGAGTCGGGGAAGTTTACAATGAGCAGTTCTTC. This chain joins TRBV7-9 and TRBJ2-1, with D possibly being TRBD2 (5 bases). CDR1 and CDR2 (germline): SEHNR, FQNEAQ (reference sequence). The CDR3 covers 14 residues. V was cut by 8 bases and J by 4 bases, with 15 bases left in between.

The sample holds a few counts of this clonotype. The rearrangement links TRBV5-1 to TRBJ2-7, with a tentative D call TRBD1 (5 bases). This CDR3 comprises 15 residues. Deletions cut 0 bases from V and 5 bases from J, with 15 bases between. CDR1 is SGHRS and CDR2 is YFSETQ in the germline V gene. CDR3 sequence reads: CASSLVGQGVHEQYF. The DNA for the CDR3 is TGCGCCAGCAGCTTGGTCGGGCAGGGTGTCCACGAGCAGTACTTC.

This clonotype was counted only a few times. The chain employs TRBV12-3 or TRBV12-4 and TRBJ2-4, with D perhaps TRBD1 or TRBD2 (6 bases each). The CDR3 sequence is 18 residues long. V was pared by 6 bases and J by 2 bases, with 23 bases between. CDR3 coding DNA: TGTGCCAGCAGCCCGCCGGGGACGGGGGCCCCAACCAAAAACATTCAGTACTTC. Translated, it gives CASSPPGTGAPTKNIQYF.

This clonotype has a single count. The gene calls are TRBV10-1 and TRBJ2-5; D unresolved. This CDR3 contains 15 residues. The germline CDR1 and CDR2 sequences are WNHNN and SYGVQD (reference sequence). Trimming pared 4 bases from V and 4 bases from J, leaving 16 bases between. The CDR3 reads CASSGSKGYRETQYF. CDR3 DNA sequence: TGCGCCAGCAGTGGAAGCAAAGGATACCGAGAGACCCAGTACTTC.

The chain carries TRBV4-3 and TRBJ1-4; D gene ambiguous. The germline CDR1 and CDR2 sequences are LGHNA and YSLEER. The V and J ends lost 0 bases and 8 bases respectively, with 10 bases between them. This CDR3 has 14 amino acids. The CDR3, as DNA: TGCGCCAGCAGCCAAGATGCTCTTGGGGAAAAACTGTTTTTT. Amino acids: CASSQDALGEKLFF.

The rearrangement uses TRBV27 and TRBJ1-1; D may be TRBD1 (6 bases). Germline V gene sequence: CDR1 MNHEY, CDR2 SMNVEV (reference sequence). This CDR3 has 13 amino acids. With 6 bases removed from V and 13 bases from J, the gap between germline ends came to 21 bases. The CDR3, as DNA: TGTGCCAGCAGCACCGCAGGGGCGTGGCAAGTTTTCTTT. Translated, it gives CASSTAGAWQVFF.

The gene calls are TRBV10-2 and TRBJ2-7; a weak D match, TRBD2 (5 bases). CDR1 is WSHSY and CDR2 is SAAADI in the germline V gene. V shed 2 bases and J shed 4 bases, with 24 bases lying between them. The CDR3 runs 18 residues. This chain's CDR3 is CASSEIGWETPGVYEQYF. The CDR3 nucleotides read TGCGCCAGCAGTGAGATTGGATGGGAGACACCCGGTGTTTACGAGCAGTACTTC.

This clonotype was found a few times. The chain carries TRBV27 and TRBJ2-5; 10 nucleotides line up with TRBD2. Germline trimming cut 1 base from V and 2 bases from J; bases unmatched to any gene: 4. Germline V CDR1 and CDR2: MNHEY, SMNVEV (reference sequence). This CDR3 is built from 16 residues. Written as DNA, the CDR3 is TGTGCCAGCAGTTTATACAGCGGGGGGGGTCAAGAGACCCAGTACTTC. It codes for CASSLYSGGGQETQYF.

The chain couples TRBV2 to TRBJ2-5, with 14 bases identical to TRBD2. V lost 9 bases, J lost 11 bases, and 11 bases stayed unmatched. Germline CDR1 and CDR2: SNHLY and FYNNEI. The CDR3 totals 14 residues. The CDR3 reads CASRLAGGPNEQYF. Here the CDR3 DNA reads TGTGCCAGTCGACTAGCGGGGGGGCCGAATGAGCAGTACTTC. Full variable domain (outside the CDR3, taken from reference TRBV2 and TRBJ2-5): EPEVTQTPSHQVTQMGQEVILRCVPISNHLYFYWYRQILGQKVEFLVSFYNNEISEKSEIFDDQFSVERPDGSNFTLKIRSTKLEDSAMYFCASRLAGGPNEQYFGPGTRLLVL.

This clonotype was counted between two and nine times. V usage is TRBV20-1 and J usage is TRBJ2-5; no clear D. The V gene lost 3 bases and the J gene lost 4 bases, with 9 bases spanning the gap. The germline V gene encodes CDR1 DFQATT and CDR2 SNEGSKA (reference sequence). The CDR3 is made up of 12 amino acids. The CDR3 DNA is TGCAGTGCTAGGGACCTCGCAGAGACCCAGTACTTC. Translation gives CSARDLAETQYF.

This clonotype was recorded once. This chain joins TRBV25-1 and TRBJ2-7; D is undetermined. Germline V gives CDR1 MGHDK, CDR2 SYGVNS. This CDR3 has 14 amino acids. Deletions cut 4 bases from V and 4 bases from J, with 14 bases between. This chain's CDR3 is CASSGTPQDYEQYF. The CDR3 DNA reads TGTGCCAGCAGTGGGACGCCTCAGGATTACGAGCAGTACTTC.

This chain links TRBV4-2 with TRBJ2-3; 7 nucleotides match TRBD2. CDR1 is LGHNA and CDR2 is YNFKEQ in the germline V gene. The CDR3 runs 14 residues. V trimming: 2 bases; J trimming: 9 bases; junction bases outside the gene matches: 8. Written as DNA, the CDR3 is TGTGCCAGCAGCCAATCTACTCTGACTAGCACGCAGTATTTT. It is translated as CASSQSTLTSTQYF.

The CDR3 coding sequence is TGTGCCAGCAGCTTAGGACAGACCAGGGCTAACTATGGCTACACCTTC. It yields the protein CASSLGQTRANYGYTF. The rearrangement uses TRBV7-6 and TRBJ1-2; maybe TRBD1 (5 bases). Per the germline V gene, CDR1 is SGHVS and CDR2 is FNYEAQ. This CDR3 spans 16 amino acids. V shed 1 base and J shed 0 bases, with 12 bases lying between them.

This clonotype has just a few counts. The CDR3 DNA reads TGTGCCAGCACCCTAGAGGCAGGGTCCTACGAGCAGTACTTC. As protein: CASTLEAGSYEQYF. This chain links TRBV7-8 with TRBJ2-7; a possible D gene is TRBD1 (5 bases). V was pared by 7 bases and J by 1 base, with 14 bases between. Germline-derived CDR1 and CDR2 are SGHVS and FQNEAQ. The CDR3 loop spans 14 amino acids.

The chain recombines TRBV24-1 with TRBJ2-1, with 7 positions matching TRBD1. CDR3 size: 17 residues. J gave up 7 bases and V 4 bases, and 15 bases lay outside the gene matches. The V gene's germline CDR1 is KGHDR and CDR2 SFDVKD. The CDR3 DNA reads as TGTGCCACCAGTGACCTCACAGGGGAATCTCCTGGGAATGAGCAGTTCTTC. This encodes CATSDLTGESPGNEQFF.

This rearrangement joins TRBV28 to TRBJ2-2, with D maybe TRBD2 (6 bases). Between the trimmed V and J ends, which lost 6 bases and 1 base, there was a span of 15 bases. The CDR3 loop spans 16 amino acids. Germline CDR1 is MDHEN and CDR2 is SYDVKM. The CDR3 region is CASRTTGGLNTGELFF. CDR3 sequence (DNA): TGTGCCAGCAGGACCACCGGGGGTTTGAACACCGGGGAGCTGTTTTTT.

DNA of the CDR3: TGCGCCAGCAGCCAAGATGGGCCGTGGGTGGCTGCCTACGAGCAGTACTTC. This translates into CASSQDGPWVAAYEQYF. The chain is built from TRBV4-3 and TRBJ2-4, with D unclear. Matching the DNA end better, TRBJ2-7 makes the J call doubtful. Germline V gene sequence: CDR1 LGHNA, CDR2 YSLEER. The CDR3 sequence is 17 residues long.

This clonotype turned up a few times. The J gene is TRBJ2-1, the V gene TRBV4-3; unclear D gene. CDR1 LGHNA and CDR2 YSLEER come from the germline V gene. V was shortened by 4 bases and J by 4 bases, with 14 bases between the two germline ends. This CDR3 comprises 15 residues. CDR3 protein: CASSLELDGYNEQFF. Written as DNA, the CDR3 is TGCGCCAGCAGCCTCGAGCTGGACGGTTACAATGAGCAGTTCTTC.

The chain couples TRBV7-8 to TRBJ2-2; 7 bases align to TRBD1. V gave up 7 bases and J gave up 4 bases; unmatched junction bases: 3. Germline CDR1 is SGHVS and CDR2 is FQNEAQ. The CDR3 runs 13 residues. CDR3 in amino acids: CASTDRVTGELFF. The CDR3 DNA follows: TGTGCCAGCACAGACAGGGTCACCGGGGAGCTGTTTTTT.

The rearrangement joins TRBV28 to TRBJ1-5; 7 nucleotides align to TRBD1. The junction had 10 bases not matched to a gene; V was cut back by 7 bases and J by 4 bases. CDR3 size: 15 residues. Germline assignment: CDR1 MDHEN and CDR2 SYDVKM. The CDR3 nucleotides are TGTGCCAGCATAAACAGGGGAGGGAGTAATCAGCCCCAGCATTTT. Its protein is CASINRGGSNQPQHF.

This chain joins TRBV11-2 and TRBJ1-6; possibly TRBD1 for D (5 bases). The CDR3 spans 14 residues. Germline values: CDR1 SGHAT, CDR2 FQNNGV. Trimming removed 3 bases at V and 7 bases at J, with 10 bases between. The CDR3: CASSFGTENSPLHF. The CDR3 DNA follows: TGTGCCAGCAGCTTCGGGACGGAGAATTCACCCCTCCACTTT. The variable domain in full, completed from reference TRBV11-2 and TRBJ1-6, reads EAGVAQSPRYKIIEKRQSVAFWCNPISGHATLYWYQQILGQGPKLLIQFQNNGVVDDSQLPKDRFSAERLKGVDSTLKIQPAKLEDSAVYLCASSFGTENSPLHFGNGTRLTVT.

This clonotype was detected a few times. V gene TRBV27 combines with J gene TRBJ2-3; tentatively, D is TRBD2 (6 bases). Germline CDR1 MNHEY, CDR2 SMNVEV (reference sequence). Deletions cut 3 bases from V and 0 bases from J, with 13 bases between. The CDR3 contains 16 residues. The CDR3 DNA reads TGTGCCAGCAGTTTCTCCTGGGGGGACAGCACAGATACGCAGTATTTT. Translation gives CASSFSWGDSTDTQYF.

This clonotype has just a few counts. The chain uses TRBV6-5 and TRBJ2-5, with a tentative D call TRBD2 (6 bases). CDR1 and CDR2 (germline): MNHEY, SVGAGI. V dropped 7 bases and J dropped 6 bases, with 15 bases sitting between them. The CDR3 runs to 13 residues. CDR3 in amino acids: CASTPGGSKTQYF. In nucleotides, the CDR3 is TGTGCCAGCACCCCCGGGGGATCGAAGACCCAGTACTTC.

The table lists this clonotype with a count of one. The chain uses TRBV4-2 and TRBJ2-5; D uncertain. The end of the DNA is better explained by TRBJ2-1, so the J call may be wrong. The CDR3 length is 15 residues. Looked up from germline, CDR1 is LGHNA and CDR2 is YNFKEQ. Here the CDR3 DNA reads TGTGCCAGCAGCCAAGATCTAAAGAGGCTCGAGACCCAGTTCTTC. It specifies CASSQDLKRLETQFF.

This clonotype was found a few times. The chain has TRBV10-2 and TRBJ1-2; D not resolved. V dropped 2 bases and J dropped 4 bases, with 5 bases sitting between them. Per germline, CDR1 WSHSY and CDR2 SAAADI. The CDR3 sequence is 12 residues long. CDR3 DNA sequence: TGCGCCAGCAGTGAGAAGGGCTATGGCTACACCTTC. Amino acid sequence: CASSEKGYGYTF.

Here the CDR3 reads CASRLTGTPLGEQYF. CDR3 in DNA: TGTGCCAGCAGACTAACCGGGACACCACTTGGCGAGCAGTACTTC. The V and J genes are TRBV6-2 or TRBV6-3 and TRBJ2-7; possible D gene TRBD1, 6 bases. This CDR3 spans 15 amino acids. Trimming shortened V by 6 bases and J by 6 bases, and 21 bases separated the two germline ends. Germline V CDR1 and CDR2: MNHEY, SVGEGT.

In its sample, this clonotype was seen a few times. In DNA form, the CDR3 reads TGTGCCAGCAGTTACCAGAAGGGACAAGGGCTCAAGTATCTATATGGCTACACCTTC. Its protein is CASSYQKGQGLKYLYGYTF. The chain uses TRBV6-2 or TRBV6-3 and TRBJ1-2, with D tentatively TRBD1 (6 bases). This CDR3 is 19 amino acids long. CDR1 is MNHEY, CDR2 SVGEGT, per germline. With 2 bases removed from V and 5 bases from J, the gap between germline ends came to 27 bases.

The chain combines TRBV6-5 with TRBJ2-1; D is unresolved. V dropped 8 bases and J dropped 8 bases, with 10 bases sitting between them. Germline V gene data show CDR1 as MNHEY and CDR2 as SVGAGI. This CDR3 has 11 amino acids. Here the CDR3 reads CASGPTHEQFF. DNA of the CDR3: TGTGCCAGCGGCCCTACGCATGAGCAGTTCTTC.

CDR3 nucleotide sequence: TGTGCCAGCCAAGCTGCCGGGAGCTATGGCTACACCTTC. This encodes CASQAAGSYGYTF. The chain has TRBV6-2 or TRBV6-3 and TRBJ1-2; D is unclear. The germline gives CDR1 MNHEY, CDR2 SVGEGT. The CDR3 loop spans 13 amino acids. The V and J ends lost 8 bases and 4 bases respectively, with 14 bases between them.